These T cell receptor beta chains were read from a single sample in a study of OX40 agonist ivuxolimab in advanced cancers. The table came from immunoSEQ multiplex PCR; TCRdb's copy has only in-frame clones and leaves some out. The sample lists over 70,000 clones; more than 70% were seen once. This specimen consisted of CD4+ or CD8+ T cells sorted from blood, obtained in a trial of the OX40 agonist ivuxolimab. The source of these receptors is an adult with an advanced solid tumor such as melanoma, head and neck, liver or kidney cancer. Both conserved end residues are part of each CDR3. D genes are given only for firm matches. The size field is filled for only some rows; it gives once, few, many or a size class.

14	-	-	TRBV14	TRBJ2-3	TGTGCCAGCAGCCAAGATTGGGAGAGGGATACGCAGTATTTT	CASSQDWERDTQYF
16	TRBD2	few	TRBV18	TRBJ2-1	TGTGCCAGCTCACCATCCGCGGGGGGCTCCTACAATGAGCAGTTCTTC	CASSPSAGGSYNEQFF
15	TRBD1	-	TRBV19	TRBJ1-5	TGTGCCGCGAATGACAGGGGCAAAGGCAATCAGCCCCAGCATTTT	CAANDRGKGNQPQHF
14	-	-	TRBV10-3	TRBJ1-1	TGTGCCATCAAAGGGGAGCGTCTTAACACTGAAGCTTTCTTT	CAIKGERLNTEAFF
15	-	-	TRBV11-2	TRBJ2-7	TGTGCCAGCAGCTTAAACGGGGGTGTCTTTTACGAGCAGTACTTC	CASSLNGGVFYEQYF
15	-	-	TRBV2	TRBJ1-1	TGTGCCAGCAGGGATAACAGAGCCCCGAACACTGAAGCTTTCTTT	CASRDNRAPNTEAFF
15	-	-	TRBV19	TRBJ2-1	TGTGCCAGTAGTCTCGGACTGAGTAAGTACAATGAGCAGTTCTTC	CASSLGLSKYNEQFF
14	-	-	TRBV6-6	TRBJ1-5	TGTGCCAGCACGGTAGGGGGGGTGGGTCAGCCCCAGCATTTT	CASTVGGVGQPQHF
15	-	-	TRBV5-1	TRBJ1-1	TGCGCCAGCAGCTTGGCGGCAGGGGCGAGCACTGAAGCTTTCTTT	CASSLAAGASTEAFF
13	TRBD2	-	TRBV10-3	TRBJ2-3	TGTGCCATCGGACTAGCGGGAGGGGATACGCAGTATTTT	CAIGLAGGDTQYF
17	-	-	TRBV27	TRBJ1-5	TGTGCCAGCAGTTTAACTCCGGGAGAAGGGGCCGGTCAGCCCCAGCATTTT	CASSLTPGEGAGQPQHF
15	TRBD2	-	TRBV6-6	TRBJ2-5	TGTGCCAGCAGCCCCGGGGGCGGGAGGGAAGAGACCCAGTACTTC	CASSPGGGREETQYF
14	-	-	TRBV25-1	TRBJ2-1	TGTGCCAGCAGTATCCCAGGAGGGACCAATGAGCAGTTCTTC	CASSIPGGTNEQFF
15	-	-	TRBV6-1	TRBJ2-5	TGTGCCAGCAGTGATAGGCTAGCGTTCCAGAAGACCCAGTACTTC	CASSDRLAFQKTQYF
13	-	few	TRBV5-1	TRBJ1-1	TGCGCCAGCACGCGTGCCATGAACACTGAAGCTTTCTTT	CASTRAMNTEAFF
19	-	once	TRBV11-2	TRBJ1-2	TGTGCCAGCAGCTTGCGGCTCCGGTACTCGTCAGGGGCCCCTTATGGCTACACCTTC	CASSLRLRYSSGAPYGYTF
14	-	-	TRBV27	TRBJ1-1	TGTGCCAGCAGTTCCGGGTTAAGTACACCCAAAGCTTTCTTT	CASSSGLSTPKAFF
16	TRBD2	-	TRBV7-6	TRBJ2-1	TGTGCCAGCAGCTTATCGGGCGGGAGGGCCTACAATGAGCAGTTCTTC	CASSLSGGRAYNEQFF
13	-	-	TRBV4-2	TRBJ2-2	TGTGCCAGCAGCCGCCAGGGGACCGGGGAGCTGTTTTTT	CASSRQGTGELFF
11	-	-	TRBV7-2	TRBJ2-5	TGTGCCAGCAGCGCCTTTGGTGAGCAGTACTTC	CASSAFGEQYF
15	-	-	TRBV7-9	TRBJ1-1	TGTGCCAGCAGCTTAGGGAACGGAGGAGGCACTGAAGCTTTCTTT	CASSLGNGGGTEAFF
14	-	-	TRBV5-6	TRBJ1-2	TGTGCCAGCAGCACTGGCAGGGATAGCTATGGCTACACCTTC	CASSTGRDSYGYTF
14	-	-	TRBV6-5	TRBJ1-1	TGTGCCAGCAGTTACGGGAGATTACCCACTGAAGCTTTCTTT	CASSYGRLPTEAFF
13	-	-	TRBV4-1	TRBJ1-2	TGCGCCAGCAGCCAAGTGGCCAGGGAGGGCTACACCTTC	CASSQVAREGYTF
16	TRBD2	-	TRBV7-3	TRBJ2-1	TGTGCCAGCAGCCCGAACGCCGGGACTAGCGGCAATGAGCAGTTCTTC	CASSPNAGTSGNEQFF
15	-	many	TRBV11-2	TRBJ2-7	TGTGCCAGCAGCTTGGAAGCGGGCGGCTCCTACGAGCAGTACTTC	CASSLEAGGSYEQYF
19	TRBD2	-	TRBV19	TRBJ2-1	TGTGCCAGTAGTATAAGGGGAGGAATAGCGGGAGGGATGTTTGGTGAGCAGTTCTTC	CASSIRGGIAGGMFGEQFF
13	-	-	TRBV7-2	TRBJ2-7	TGTGCCAGCAGCTTCCCACCTGCCCTAGAGCAGTACTTC	CASSFPPALEQYF
15	-	-	TRBV6-5	TRBJ2-2	TGTGCCAGCACCCCTCTCCAGGGCCTCACCGGGGAGCTGTTTTTT	CASTPLQGLTGELFF
15	TRBD1	-	TRBV5-4	TRBJ1-6	TGTGCCAGCAGCTTTGAGGACAGGGGTAATTCACCCCTCCACTTT	CASSFEDRGNSPLHF
13	-	-	TRBV9	TRBJ1-6	TGTGCCAGCAGCGTAGGGGGGAATTCACCCCTCCACTTT	CASSVGGNSPLHF
14	TRBD1	-	TRBV2	TRBJ1-1	TGTGCCAATAGACAGGGCCGGGGGATAGCTGAAGCTTTCTTT	CANRQGRGIAEAFF
12	-	-	TRBV11-2	TRBJ2-7	TGTGCCAGCAGCTTGGTTCTAGCCGAGCAGTACTTC	CASSLVLAEQYF
12	-	-	TRBV29-1	TRBJ1-1	TGCAGCGCGGAACGGTGGAACACTGAAGCTTTCTTT	CSAERWNTEAFF
13	-	-	TRBV6-4	TRBJ1-2	TGTGCCAGCAGGACAGCAACTAACTATGGCTACACCTTC	CASRTATNYGYTF
15	TRBD2	-	TRBV14	TRBJ2-5	TGTGCCAGCACAAAACGACTAGCGGCACAAGAGACCCAGTACTTC	CASTKRLAAQETQYF
14	-	-	TRBV19	TRBJ1-5	TGTGCCAGTAGTATAGACAGGAGCAATCAGCCCCAGCATTTT	CASSIDRSNQPQHF
16	-	-	TRBV18	TRBJ2-2	TGTGCCAGCTCACCAAAAGGAGGCGCGAACACCGGGGAGCTGTTTTTT	CASSPKGGANTGELFF
13	TRBD2	once	TRBV19	TRBJ2-5	TGTGCCAGTAGCCTAGCGGGGCTAGAGACCCAGTACTTC	CASSLAGLETQYF
14	TRBD1	once	TRBV10-3	TRBJ1-1	TGTGCCATCGGGTTAGGACAGGGGAACACTGAAGCTTTCTTT	CAIGLGQGNTEAFF
13	-	-	TRBV6-5	TRBJ1-5	TGTGCCAGCACCTCAGGGCTGGGACAGCCCCAGCATTTT	CASTSGLGQPQHF
13	-	-	TRBV18	TRBJ1-1	TGTGCCAGCTCACGCGGGGAGAGCACTGAAGCTTTCTTT	CASSRGESTEAFF
15	TRBD1	-	TRBV9	TRBJ1-4	TGTGCCAGCAGCGCCACTACAGGGGGGGGTGAAAAACTGTTTTTT	CASSATTGGGEKLFF
15	TRBD1	once	TRBV10-3	TRBJ1-5	TGTGCCATCAGTGAGTTGGACAGGGAGAATCAGCCCCAGCATTTT	CAISELDRENQPQHF
12	-	-	TRBV19	TRBJ2-3	TGTGCCAGTAGTATTTACACAGATACGCAGTATTTT	CASSIYTDTQYF
16	-	few	TRBV19	TRBJ1-1	TGTGCCAGTAGTATCCAGGGGCAAGTTCGGTTGACTGAAGCTTTCTTT	CASSIQGQVRLTEAFF
12	-	once	TRBV5-1	TRBJ1-1	TGCGCCAGCAGCTCTGACAGGTTATGGGCTTTCTTT	CASSSDRLWAFF